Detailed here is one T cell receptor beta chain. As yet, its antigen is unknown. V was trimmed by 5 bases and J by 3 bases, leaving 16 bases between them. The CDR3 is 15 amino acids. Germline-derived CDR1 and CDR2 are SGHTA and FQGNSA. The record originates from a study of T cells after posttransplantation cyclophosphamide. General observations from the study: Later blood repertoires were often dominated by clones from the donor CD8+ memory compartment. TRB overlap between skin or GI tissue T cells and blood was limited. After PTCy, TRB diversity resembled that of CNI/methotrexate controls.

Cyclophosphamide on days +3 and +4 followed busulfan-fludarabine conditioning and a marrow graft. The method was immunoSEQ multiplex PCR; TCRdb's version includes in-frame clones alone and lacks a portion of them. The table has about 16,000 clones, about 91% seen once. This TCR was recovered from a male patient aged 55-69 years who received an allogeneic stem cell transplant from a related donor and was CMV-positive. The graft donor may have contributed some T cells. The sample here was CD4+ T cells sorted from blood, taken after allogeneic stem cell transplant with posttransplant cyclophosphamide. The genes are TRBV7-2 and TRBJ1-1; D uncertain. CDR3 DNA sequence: TGTGCCAGCAGCCCCCCGAGTGCGAGGGACACTGAAGCTTTCTTT. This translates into CASSPPSARDTEAFF.